The present TCR beta chain was sequenced within a study of T cells in localized non-small cell lung cancer. CDR1 is MDHEN and CDR2 is SYDVKM in the germline V gene. This CDR3 region has 14 residues. The ends lost 6 bases at V and 4 bases at J; junction bases unmatched: 8. TCRdb keeps only in-frame clones here, not all; method: immunoSEQ multiplex PCR. The sample shows roughly 3,000 clones, under 35% of them seen only once. The starting material was lung tumor tissue, obtained before any cancer treatment. This TCR was recovered from a female donor aged 60 or older with stage I lung adenocarcinoma. The rearrangement joins TRBV28 to TRBJ2-5; 7 nucleotides line up with TRBD1. This chain's CDR3 is CASRDTRGRETQYF. CDR3 nucleotide sequence: TGTGCCAGCAGAGATACGAGGGGGCGAGAGACCCAGTACTTC.